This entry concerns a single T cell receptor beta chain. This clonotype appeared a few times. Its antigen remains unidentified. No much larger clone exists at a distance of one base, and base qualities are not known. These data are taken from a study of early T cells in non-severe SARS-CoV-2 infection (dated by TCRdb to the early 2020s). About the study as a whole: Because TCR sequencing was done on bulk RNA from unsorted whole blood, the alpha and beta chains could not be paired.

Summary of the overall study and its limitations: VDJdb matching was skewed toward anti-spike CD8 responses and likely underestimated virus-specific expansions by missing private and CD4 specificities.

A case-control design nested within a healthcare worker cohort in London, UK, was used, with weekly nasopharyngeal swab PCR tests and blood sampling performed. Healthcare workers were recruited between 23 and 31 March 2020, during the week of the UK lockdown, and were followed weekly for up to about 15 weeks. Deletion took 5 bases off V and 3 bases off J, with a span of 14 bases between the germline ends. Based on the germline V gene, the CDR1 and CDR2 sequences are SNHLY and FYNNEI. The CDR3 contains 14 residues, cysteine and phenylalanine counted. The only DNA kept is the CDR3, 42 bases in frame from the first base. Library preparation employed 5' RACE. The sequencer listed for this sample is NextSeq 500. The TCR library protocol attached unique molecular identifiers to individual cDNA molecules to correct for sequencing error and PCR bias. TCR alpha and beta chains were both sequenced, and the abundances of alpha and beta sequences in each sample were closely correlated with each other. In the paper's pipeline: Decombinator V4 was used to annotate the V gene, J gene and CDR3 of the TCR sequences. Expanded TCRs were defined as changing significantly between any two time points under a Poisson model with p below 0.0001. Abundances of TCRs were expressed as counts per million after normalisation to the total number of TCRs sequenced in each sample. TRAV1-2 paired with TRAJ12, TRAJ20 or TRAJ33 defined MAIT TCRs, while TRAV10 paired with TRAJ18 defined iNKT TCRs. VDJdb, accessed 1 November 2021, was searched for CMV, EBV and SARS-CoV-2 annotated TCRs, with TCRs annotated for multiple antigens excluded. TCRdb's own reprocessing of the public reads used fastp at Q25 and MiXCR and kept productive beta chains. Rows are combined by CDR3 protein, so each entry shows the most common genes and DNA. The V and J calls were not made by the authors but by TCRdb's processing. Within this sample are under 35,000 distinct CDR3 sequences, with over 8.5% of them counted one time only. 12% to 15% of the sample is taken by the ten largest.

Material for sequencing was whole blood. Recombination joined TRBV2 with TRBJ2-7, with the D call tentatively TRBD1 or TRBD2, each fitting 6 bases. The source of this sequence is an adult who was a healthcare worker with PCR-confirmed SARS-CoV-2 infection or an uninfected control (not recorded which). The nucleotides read TGTGCCAGCAGTCGGGGGCTGTTAGACTACGAGCAGTACTTC. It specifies CASSRGLLDYEQYF.